This T cell receptor beta chain was sequenced in a study of shared T cell receptors in the human thymus. The protocol was immunoSEQ multiplex PCR, while the TCRdb copy is restricted to in-frame clones and leaves out a portion. The data show hundreds of thousands of clones, around 87% seen once. The germline V gene has CDR1 LGHNT and CDR2 FRNRAP. CDR3 length: 12 amino acids. V lost 7 bases and J lost 3, with 10 bases in between. These data also featured in a second study, about human thymus T cells. That source reports: Corrective cardiac operations yielded the resected thymus tissue. Among thymic and blood repertoires, usage of V and J genes appeared biased.

Sequences were obtained from thymocytes. This sequence originates from a boy in the first two years of life with a congenital heart defect. The V and J genes are TRBV12-5 and TRBJ2-7; a weak D match, TRBD2 (5 bases). CDR3 sequence: CASATGVYEQYF. The CDR3, as DNA: TGTGCTAGTGCAACCGGGGTCTACGAGCAGTACTTC.